This T cell receptor beta chain is drawn from a study of cytomegalovirus exposure and HLA in healthy donors. Findings and caveats of the study: A later analysis linked a missense variant in DCLRE1C to the trimming of TCR beta V and J genes.

Points on this clone: Its antigen is undetermined. The sample contains more than one DNA sequence encoding this CDR3.

Germline CDR1 and CDR2: SQVTM and ANQGSEA. This CDR3 region has 15 residues. With 5 bases clipped from V and 5 bases from J, the junction kept 14 bases outside the gene matches. PCR primers comprised 60 Vbeta and 13 Jbeta primers. Original handling: An analysis that came later counted tens of millions of unique TCR beta chains, roughly 11 million shared. Using immunoSEQ multiplex PCR, the repertoire was profiled, and TCRdb retains in-frame clones only, with some absent. The D gene and trimming were derived from the DNA, and the V and J assignments and clone size from that table. This sample has approximately 120,000 clones, with about 86% found just once.

This receptor was identified in a woman aged 25 to 45 in good health and CMV-seronegative. The J gene is TRBJ2-7, the V gene TRBV29-1; 8 bases match TRBD1. The sample was PBMCs. The CDR3 reads CSVLPPAAGGDEQYF. CDR3 sequence (DNA): TGCAGCGTTTTACCCCCCGCCGCAGGGGGCGACGAGCAGTACTTC.